This TCR beta chain is from a study of blood T cell repertoires in COVID-19. As for the study in general: From the United States, Italy and Spain came samples of acute and convalescent COVID-19. PBMCs, B-cell-depleted T cells, or T cells were the source of the cDNA or gDNA that made up the material.

In the original analysis: It was from reference gene primer amplification that nucleated cell counts were estimated. Sequencing was performed with immunoSEQ multiplex PCR; in TCRdb, only in-frame clones are kept and a portion is missing. V and J calls and clone size are copied from that table; D and trimming were computed from the DNA. The data contain under 130,000 clones, about 75% of them singletons. From germline, CDR1 is MNHNS and CDR2 SASEGT. V gave up 2 bases and J gave up 0 bases, with 11 bases separating them. The CDR3 covers 16 residues. Sequenced: peripheral blood. The origin of this receptor is a man older than 75 with acute or convalescent COVID-19. The rearrangement uses TRBV6-1 and TRBJ2-1; perhaps TRBD2 as D (6 bases). The CDR3 DNA is TGTGCCAGCAGTGAATTCGGGGGAAACTCCTACAATGAGCAGTTCTTC. It codes for CASSEFGGNSYNEQFF.